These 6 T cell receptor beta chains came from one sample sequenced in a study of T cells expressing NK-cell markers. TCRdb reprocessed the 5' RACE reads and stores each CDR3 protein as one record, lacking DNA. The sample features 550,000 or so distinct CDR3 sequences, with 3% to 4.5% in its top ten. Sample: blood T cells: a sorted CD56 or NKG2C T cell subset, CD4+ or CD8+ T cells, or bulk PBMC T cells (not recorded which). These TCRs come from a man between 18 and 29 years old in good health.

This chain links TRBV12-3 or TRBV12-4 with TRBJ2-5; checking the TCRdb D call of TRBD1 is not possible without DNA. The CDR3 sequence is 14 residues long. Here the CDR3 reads CASSFGDRQETQYF.

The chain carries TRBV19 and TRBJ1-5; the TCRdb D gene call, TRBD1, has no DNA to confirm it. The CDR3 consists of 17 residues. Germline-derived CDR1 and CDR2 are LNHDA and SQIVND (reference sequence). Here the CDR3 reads CASSVDRRRGNNQPQHF.

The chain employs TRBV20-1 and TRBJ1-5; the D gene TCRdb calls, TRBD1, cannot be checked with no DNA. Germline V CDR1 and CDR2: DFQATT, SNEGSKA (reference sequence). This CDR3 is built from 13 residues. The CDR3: CSAAQGFGQPQHF.

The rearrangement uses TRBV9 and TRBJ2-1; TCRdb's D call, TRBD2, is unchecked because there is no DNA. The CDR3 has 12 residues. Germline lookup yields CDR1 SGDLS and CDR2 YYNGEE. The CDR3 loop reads CASSALVNEQFF.

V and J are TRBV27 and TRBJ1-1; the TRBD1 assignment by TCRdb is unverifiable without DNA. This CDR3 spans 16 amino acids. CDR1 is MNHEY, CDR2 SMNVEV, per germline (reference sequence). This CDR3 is CASSIGGTGPRAEAFF.

CDR3 amino acids: CASSQDGAGGPTDTQYF. The chain links TRBV4-3 to TRBJ2-3; TCRdb indicates TRBD2, and absent DNA this call remains unverified. The CDR3 has 17 residues. Germline V gene sequence: CDR1 LGHNA, CDR2 YSLEER.